Detailed here is one TCR beta chain. The method was immunoSEQ multiplex PCR; TCRdb's version includes in-frame clones alone and lacks a portion of them. The sample has around 50,000 clones; around 93% are singletons. CDR1 and CDR2 (germline): MGHDK, SYGVNS. V lost 3 bases to trimming and J lost 3 bases; unmatched junction nucleotides: 3. This CDR3 region has 15 residues. The sample is drawn from a study of T cell changes during pregnancy in multiple sclerosis. The clonotype originates from a female donor with multiple sclerosis, enrolled in a pregnancy study. The material sequenced was CD8+ T cells from peripheral blood mononuclear cells, taken in the second trimester of pregnancy. This sequence joins TRBV25-1 and TRBJ2-1; 9 bases align to TRBD2. This chain's CDR3 is CASSEAGGFYNEQFF. CDR3 nucleotides: TGTGCCAGCAGTGAGGCGGGGGGGTTCTACAATGAGCAGTTCTTC. Full variable domain (remainder filled in from reference TRBV25-1 and TRBJ2-1): EADIYQTPRYLVIGTGKKITLECSQTMGHDKMYWYQQDPGMELHLIHYSYGVNSTEKGDLSSESTVSRIRTEHFPLTLESARPSHTSQYLCASSEAGGFYNEQFFGPGTRLTVL.